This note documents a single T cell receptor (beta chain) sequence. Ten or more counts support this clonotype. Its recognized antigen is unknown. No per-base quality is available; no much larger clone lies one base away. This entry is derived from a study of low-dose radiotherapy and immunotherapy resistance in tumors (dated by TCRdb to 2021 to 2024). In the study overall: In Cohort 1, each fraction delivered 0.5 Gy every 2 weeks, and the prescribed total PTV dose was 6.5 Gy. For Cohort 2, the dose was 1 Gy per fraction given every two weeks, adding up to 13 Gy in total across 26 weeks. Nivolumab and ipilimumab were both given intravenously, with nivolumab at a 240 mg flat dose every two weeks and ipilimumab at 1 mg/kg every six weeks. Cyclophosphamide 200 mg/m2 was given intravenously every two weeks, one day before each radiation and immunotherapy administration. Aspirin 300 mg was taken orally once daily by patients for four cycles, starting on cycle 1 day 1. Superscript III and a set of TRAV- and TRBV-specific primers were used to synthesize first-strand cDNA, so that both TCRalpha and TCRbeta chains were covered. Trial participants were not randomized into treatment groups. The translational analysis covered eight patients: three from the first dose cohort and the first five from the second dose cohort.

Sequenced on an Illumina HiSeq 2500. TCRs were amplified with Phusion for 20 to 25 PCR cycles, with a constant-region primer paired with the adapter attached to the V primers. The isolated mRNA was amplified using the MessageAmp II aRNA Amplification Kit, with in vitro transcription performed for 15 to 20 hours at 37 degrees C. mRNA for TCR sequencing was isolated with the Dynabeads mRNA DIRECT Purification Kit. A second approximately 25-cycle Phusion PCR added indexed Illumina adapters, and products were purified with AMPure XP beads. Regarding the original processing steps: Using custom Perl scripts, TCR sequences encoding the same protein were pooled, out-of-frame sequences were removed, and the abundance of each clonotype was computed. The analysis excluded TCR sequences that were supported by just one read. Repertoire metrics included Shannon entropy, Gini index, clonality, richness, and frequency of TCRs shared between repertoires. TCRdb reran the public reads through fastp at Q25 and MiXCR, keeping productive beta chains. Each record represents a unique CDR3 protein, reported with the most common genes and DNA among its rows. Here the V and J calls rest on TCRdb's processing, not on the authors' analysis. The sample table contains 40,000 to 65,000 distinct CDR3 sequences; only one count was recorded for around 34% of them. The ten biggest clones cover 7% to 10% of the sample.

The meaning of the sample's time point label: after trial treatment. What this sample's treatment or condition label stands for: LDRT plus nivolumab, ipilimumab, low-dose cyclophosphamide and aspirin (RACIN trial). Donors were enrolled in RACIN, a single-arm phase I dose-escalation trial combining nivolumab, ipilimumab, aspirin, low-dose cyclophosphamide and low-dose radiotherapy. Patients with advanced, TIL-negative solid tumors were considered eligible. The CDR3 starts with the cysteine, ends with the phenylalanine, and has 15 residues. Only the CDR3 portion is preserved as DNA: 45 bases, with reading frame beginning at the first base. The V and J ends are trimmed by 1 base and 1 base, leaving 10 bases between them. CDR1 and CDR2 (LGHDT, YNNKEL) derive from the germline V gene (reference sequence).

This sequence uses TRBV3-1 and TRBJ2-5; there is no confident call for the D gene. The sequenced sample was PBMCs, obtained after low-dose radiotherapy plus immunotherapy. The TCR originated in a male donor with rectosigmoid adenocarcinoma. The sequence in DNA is TGTGCCAGCAGCCAAGCGCAGACGCTCCAAGAGACCCAGTACTTC. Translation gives CASSQAQTLQETQYF.